The next 18 T cell receptor beta chains were all read from a single sample in a study of molecular identifiers for immune sequencing clone quantification. MiXCR, run by TCRdb on the PCR reads, gives a single entry per CDR3 protein. The repertoire includes about 630,000 distinct CDR3 sequences, about 25% of them detected once, and 0.78% sits in the top ten. The source material was naive CD8+ T cells from blood, with Jurkat cell RNA spiked in. As for subset: FACS-sorted CD8+CD4-CCR7+CD45RA+ naive T cells. The receptors originated from a human donor in good health. Some libraries in this study had Jurkat cell RNA spiked in.

There are a few counts of this clonotype. The J gene is TRBJ1-3, the V gene TRBV29-1; D call uncertain. With 5 bases removed from V and 0 bases from J, the gap between germline ends came to 11 bases. The CDR3 is 14 residues long. Per germline, CDR1 SQVTM and CDR2 ANQGSEA. The CDR3 loop is CSVNLGFSGNTIYF. CDR3 coding DNA: TGCAGCGTTAATCTCGGGTTCTCTGGAAACACCATATATTTT.

This rearrangement joins TRBV27 to TRBJ1-5; weak D call: TRBD1 (5 bases). Trimming stripped 5 bases from V and 3 bases from J, with 17 bases between. Per the germline V gene, CDR1 is MNHEY and CDR2 is SMNVEV (reference sequence). This CDR3 is built from 16 residues. CDR3 nucleotide sequence: TGTGCCAGCAGTATAGCATATGGGGACTTCAATCAGCCCCAGCATTTT. Encoded protein: CASSIAYGDFNQPQHF.

This clonotype was observed at least ten times. The CDR3 loop reads CASSPEAPGGYEQYF. The CDR3 bases are TGTGCCAGCAGCCCCGAGGCCCCCGGAGGATACGAGCAGTACTTC. V usage is TRBV7-2 and J usage is TRBJ2-7, with D possibly being TRBD2 (5 bases). The CDR3 is made up of 15 amino acids. The germline V gene encodes CDR1 SGHTA and CDR2 FQGNSA. V lost 5 bases and J lost 4, with 18 bases in between.

This clonotype has only a few counts. The rearrangement uses TRBV27 and TRBJ2-3, with 14 positions matching TRBD2. The V and J ends lost 8 bases and 4 bases, in that order; junction bases with no gene match: 17. CDR3 length equals 19 residues. The germline V gene encodes CDR1 MNHEY and CDR2 SMNVEV (reference sequence). In nucleotides, the CDR3 is TGTGCCAGCGCGGACCCGACTAGCGGGGGGGGACCAGTTTCAGATACGCAGTATTTT. As protein: CASADPTSGGGPVSDTQYF.

About this clonotype itself: A much larger clone lies one base from this, so it may be a read error. The rearrangement joins TRBV9 to TRBJ1-6, with a tentative D call TRBD1 (5 bases). CDR1 and CDR2 (germline): SGDLS, YYNGEE. This CDR3 has 14 amino acids. The CDR3 here is CVSSVEGFASPLHF. In DNA form, the CDR3 reads TGTGTCAGCAGCGTAGAGGGGTTTGCTTCACCCCTCCACTTT.

A note on this clonotype: With a much larger clone just one base away, this may be a read error. The chain combines TRBV7-6 with TRBJ1-6; unclear D gene. The V end was cut by 4 bases, the J end by 11 bases, with 18 bases between. Per the germline V gene, CDR1 is SGHVS and CDR2 is FNYEAQ. There are 15 residues in the CDR3. CDR3 amino acids: CASSSVGVTYPPLHF. The DNA of the CDR3 is TGTGCCAGCAGCTCCGTCGGAGTAACCTATCCACCCCTCCACTTT.

This clonotype was recorded at least ten times. This sequence joins TRBV5-4 and TRBJ1-6, with D unclear. This CDR3 contains 14 residues. Trimming left V 4 bases short and J 8 bases short, with 13 bases between. The germline gives CDR1 SGHNT, CDR2 YYREEE (reference sequence). The CDR3 reads CASSGDPADSPLHF. CDR3 coding DNA: TGTGCCAGCAGCGGAGACCCAGCGGATTCACCCCTCCACTTT.

This clonotype was counted a single time. V usage is TRBV19 and J usage is TRBJ1-4; TRBD1 might be the D (6 bases). V was clipped by 6 bases and J by 8 bases, with 19 bases between them. Germline CDR1 is LNHDA and CDR2 is SQIVND (reference sequence). The CDR3 covers 15 residues. Here the CDR3 reads CASRIDRQVEEKLFF. In DNA, the CDR3 is TGTGCCAGTAGAATTGATCGACAGGTCGAAGAAAAACTGTTTTTT.

This clonotype was counted at least ten times. This rearrangement joins TRBV6-5 to TRBJ1-3, with a possible D match to TRBD1 (6 bases). V was cut by 5 bases and J by 4 bases, with 9 bases left in between. Germline V gives CDR1 MNHEY, CDR2 SVGAGI. The CDR3 is made up of 13 amino acids. CDR3 sequence reads: CASSETGGNTIYF. The CDR3 DNA sequence: TGTGCCAGCAGTGAGACAGGAGGAAACACCATATATTTT.

To note about this clonotype: A read error may explain this, as a much larger clone is one base away. DNA of the CDR3: TGTGCCAGCAGCATCTACTGGGGGACAGGGGGCTCCGACAATCGGCCCCAGCATTTT. It encodes CASSIYWGTGGSDNRPQHF. The chain carries TRBV28 and TRBJ1-5; 12 bases are a match to TRBD1. The CDR3 sequence is 19 residues long. Germline loops: CDR1 MDHEN, CDR2 SYDVKM. Using reference TRBV28 and TRBJ1-5 for the parts outside the CDR3, the full variable domain is DVKVTQSSRYLVKRTGEKVFLECVQDMDHENMFWYRQDPGLGLRLIYFSYDVKMKEKGDIPEGYSVSREKKERFSLILESASTNQTSMYLCASSIYWGTGGSDNRPQHFGDGTRLSIL.

The V gene is TRBV3-1, the J gene TRBJ2-7, with TRBD1 matching over 7 bases. The germline V gene encodes CDR1 LGHDT and CDR2 YNNKEL (reference sequence). The CDR3 spans 13 residues. V was clipped by 4 bases and J by 6 bases; unmatched bases: 6. CDR3 sequence: CASSPPEGAEQYF. CDR3 DNA sequence: TGTGCCAGCAGCCCACCTGAGGGGGCCGAGCAGTACTTC.

This clonotype was recorded many times. The chain joins TRBV27 to TRBJ2-7, with 10 nucleotides matching TRBD2. Germline V lookup: CDR1 MNHEY, CDR2 SMNVEV (reference sequence). The CDR3 extends over 15 amino acids. With V trimmed by 0 bases and J by 2 bases, 1 base remained unmatched. In nucleotides, the CDR3 is TGTGCCAGCAGTTTATCGAGCGGGAGGGCCTACGAGCAGTACTTC. Residues: CASSLSSGRAYEQYF.

Note on this clonotype: Given the absence of the conserved phenylalanine or tryptophan at the CDR3 end, a read error is likely. The CDR3 spells CASSLEDSYEQYL. CDR3 sequence (DNA): TGCGCCAGCAGCTTGGAGGACTCCTACGAGCAGTACCTC. This rearrangement joins TRBV5-1 to TRBJ2-7; D remains ambiguous. The CDR3 contains 13 residues. CDR1 SGHRS and CDR2 YFSETQ come from the germline V gene. The V end was cut by 0 bases, the J end by 0 bases, with 4 bases between.

This clonotype was counted between two and nine times. V usage is TRBV20-1 and J usage is TRBJ2-1, with 12 bases identical to TRBD2. CDR1 DFQATT and CDR2 SNEGSKA come from the germline V gene (reference sequence). The CDR3 has 18 amino acids. V lost 0 bases, J lost 2 bases, and 8 bases stayed unmatched. CDR3 loop: CSARDSLAGGPPYNEQFF. Here the CDR3 DNA reads TGCAGTGCTAGAGATAGCCTAGCGGGAGGGCCCCCCTACAATGAGCAGTTCTTC.

This clonotype came up many times. The gene calls are TRBV7-6 and TRBJ1-3; D call uncertain. V shed 2 bases and J shed 6 bases, with 11 bases lying between them. The CDR3 is made up of 14 amino acids. Germline-derived CDR1 and CDR2 are SGHVS and FNYEAQ. The CDR3 sequence: CASSLSGAANTIYF. The CDR3 DNA follows: TGTGCCAGCAGCTTATCCGGAGCAGCAAACACCATATATTTT.

This clonotype was observed many times. CDR3 nucleotides: TGCAGTGCTACTCCCCGGCCCCTGGTCACTGAAGCTTTCTTT. Its translation: CSATPRPLVTEAFF. The J gene is TRBJ1-1, the V gene TRBV20-1; D uncertain. Germline assignment: CDR1 DFQATT and CDR2 SNEGSKA (reference sequence). V lost 4 bases and J lost 4, with 16 bases in between. The CDR3 spans 14 residues.

The chain is built from TRBV9 and TRBJ2-7, with D possibly TRBD1 on 6 matching bases. The CDR3 sequence is 14 residues long. CDR1 is SGDLS and CDR2 is YYNGEE in the germline V gene. V lost 4 bases, J lost 7 bases, and 18 bases lay in between. This chain's CDR3 is CASSPPQGPGEQYF. CDR3 nucleotides: TGTGCCAGCAGCCCACCACAGGGCCCCGGGGAGCAGTACTTC.

Many counts were recorded for this clonotype. This rearrangement joins TRBV29-1 to TRBJ2-3, with D unclear. The CDR3 has 16 residues. Trimming took off 3 bases at V and 1 base at J, with 17 bases between the two ends. Looked up from germline, CDR1 is SQVTM and CDR2 is ANQGSEA. This chain's CDR3 is CSVDQDYLSGTDTQYF. In DNA form, the CDR3 reads TGCAGCGTTGATCAGGATTACCTTTCGGGCACAGATACGCAGTATTTT.